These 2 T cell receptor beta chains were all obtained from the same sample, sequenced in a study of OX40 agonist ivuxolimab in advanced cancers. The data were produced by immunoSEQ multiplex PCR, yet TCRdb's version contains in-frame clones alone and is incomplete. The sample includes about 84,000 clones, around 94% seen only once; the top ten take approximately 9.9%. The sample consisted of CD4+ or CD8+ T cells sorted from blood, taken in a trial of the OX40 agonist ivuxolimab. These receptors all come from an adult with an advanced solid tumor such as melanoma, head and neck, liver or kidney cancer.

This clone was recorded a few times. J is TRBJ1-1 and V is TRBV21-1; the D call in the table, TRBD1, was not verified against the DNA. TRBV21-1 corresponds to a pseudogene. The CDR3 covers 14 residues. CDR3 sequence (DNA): TGTGCCAGCAGCCTCGACAGGGAGGTCACTGAAGCTTTCTTT. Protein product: CASSLDREVTEAFF.

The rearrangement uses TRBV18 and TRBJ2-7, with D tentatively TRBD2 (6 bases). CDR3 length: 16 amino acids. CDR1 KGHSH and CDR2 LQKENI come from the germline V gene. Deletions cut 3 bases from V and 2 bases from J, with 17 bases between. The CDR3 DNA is TGTGCCAGCTCACCTGGGCCCACTAGCCTCGCCTACGAGCAGTACTTC. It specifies CASSPGPTSLAYEQYF.